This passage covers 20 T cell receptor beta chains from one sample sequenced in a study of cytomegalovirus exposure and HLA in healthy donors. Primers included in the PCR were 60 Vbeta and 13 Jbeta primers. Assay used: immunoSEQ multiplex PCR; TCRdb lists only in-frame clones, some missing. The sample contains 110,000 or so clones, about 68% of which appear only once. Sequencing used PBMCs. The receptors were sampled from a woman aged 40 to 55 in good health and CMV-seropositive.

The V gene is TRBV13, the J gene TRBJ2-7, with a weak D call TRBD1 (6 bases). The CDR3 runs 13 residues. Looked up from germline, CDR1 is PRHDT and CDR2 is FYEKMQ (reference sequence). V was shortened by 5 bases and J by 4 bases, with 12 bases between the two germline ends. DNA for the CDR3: TGTGCCAGCAGCAAGACAGGCAGGTACGAGCAGTACTTC. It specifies CASSKTGRYEQYF.

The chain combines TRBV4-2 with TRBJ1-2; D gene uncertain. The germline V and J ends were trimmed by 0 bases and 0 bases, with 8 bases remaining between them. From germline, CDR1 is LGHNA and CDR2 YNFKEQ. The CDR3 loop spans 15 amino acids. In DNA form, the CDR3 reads TGTGCCAGCAGCCAAGATCCCGTAACTAACTATGGCTACACCTTC. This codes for CASSQDPVTNYGYTF.

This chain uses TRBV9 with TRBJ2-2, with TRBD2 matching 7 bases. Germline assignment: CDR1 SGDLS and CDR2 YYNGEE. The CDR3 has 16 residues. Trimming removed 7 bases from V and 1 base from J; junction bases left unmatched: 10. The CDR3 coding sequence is TGTGCCAGCGGCCTGGGGCTAGCGGTGAACACCGGGGAGCTGTTTTTT. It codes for CASGLGLAVNTGELFF.

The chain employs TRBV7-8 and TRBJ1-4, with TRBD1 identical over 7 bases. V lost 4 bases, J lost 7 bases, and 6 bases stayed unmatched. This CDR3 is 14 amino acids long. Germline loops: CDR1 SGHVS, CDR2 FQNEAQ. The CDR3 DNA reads TGTGCCAGCAGCTCACAGGGGCAGGGTGAAAAACTGTTTTTT. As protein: CASSSQGQGEKLFF.

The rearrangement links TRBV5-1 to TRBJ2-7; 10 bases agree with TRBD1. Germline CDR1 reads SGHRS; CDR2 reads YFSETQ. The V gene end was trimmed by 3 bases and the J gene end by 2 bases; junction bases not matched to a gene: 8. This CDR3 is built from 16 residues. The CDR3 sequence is CASSSTTGGRPYEQYF. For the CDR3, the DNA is TGCGCCAGCAGCTCAACGACAGGGGGCAGGCCCTACGAGCAGTACTTC.

CDR3 coding DNA: TGTGCCAGTAGAAGGGACAGAGGGGAGACCCAGTACTTC. Protein sequence: CASRRDRGETQYF. V gene TRBV19 combines with J gene TRBJ2-5; 7 bases agree with TRBD1. The CDR3 runs to 13 residues. J gave up 5 bases and V 6 bases, and 6 bases lay outside the gene matches. Germline values: CDR1 LNHDA, CDR2 SQIVND (reference sequence).

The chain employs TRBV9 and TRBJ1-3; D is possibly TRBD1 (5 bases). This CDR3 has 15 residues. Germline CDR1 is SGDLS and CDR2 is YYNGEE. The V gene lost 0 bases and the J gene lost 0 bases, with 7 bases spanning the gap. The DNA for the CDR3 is TGTGCCAGCAGCGTAGGGGGCATCTCTGGAAACACCATATATTTT. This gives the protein CASSVGGISGNTIYF.

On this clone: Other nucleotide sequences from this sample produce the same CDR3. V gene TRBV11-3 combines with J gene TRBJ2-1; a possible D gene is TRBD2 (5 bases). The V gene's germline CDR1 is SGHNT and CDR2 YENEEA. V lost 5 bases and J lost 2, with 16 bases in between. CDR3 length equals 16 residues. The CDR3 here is CASSPSTRRAYNEQFF. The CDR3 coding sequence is TGTGCCAGCAGCCCCTCCACTAGAAGAGCCTACAATGAGCAGTTCTTC.

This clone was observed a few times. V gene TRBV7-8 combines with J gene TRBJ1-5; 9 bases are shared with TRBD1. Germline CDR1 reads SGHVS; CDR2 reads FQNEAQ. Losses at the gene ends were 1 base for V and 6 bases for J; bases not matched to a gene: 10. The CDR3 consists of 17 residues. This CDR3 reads CASSLGDRDRATQPQHF. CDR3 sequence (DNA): TGTGCCAGCAGCTTAGGTGACCGGGACAGGGCGACTCAGCCCCAGCATTTT.

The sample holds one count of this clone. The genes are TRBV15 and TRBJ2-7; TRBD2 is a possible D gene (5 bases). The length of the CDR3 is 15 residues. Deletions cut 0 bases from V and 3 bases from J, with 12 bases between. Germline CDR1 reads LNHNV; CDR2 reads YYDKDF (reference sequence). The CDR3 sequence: CATSRESSLNYEQYF. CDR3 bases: TGTGCCACCAGCAGAGAATCTAGCCTAAACTACGAGCAGTACTTC. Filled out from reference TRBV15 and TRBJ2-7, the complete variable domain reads DAMVIQNPRYQVTQFGKPVTLSCSQTLNHNVMYWYQQKSSQAPKLLFHYYDKDFNNEADTPDNFQSRRPNTSFCFLDIRSPGLGDTAMYLCATSRESSLNYEQYFGPGTRLTVT.

CDR3 residues: CASSAQGRTEAFF. DNA for the CDR3: TGTGCCAGCTCAGCCCAGGGGCGCACTGAAGCTTTCTTT. The rearrangement uses TRBV18 and TRBJ1-1, with D possibly matching TRBD1 (6 bases). V lost 5 bases, J lost 4 bases, and 11 bases lay in between. This CDR3 comprises 13 residues. Germline V gives CDR1 KGHSH, CDR2 LQKENI.

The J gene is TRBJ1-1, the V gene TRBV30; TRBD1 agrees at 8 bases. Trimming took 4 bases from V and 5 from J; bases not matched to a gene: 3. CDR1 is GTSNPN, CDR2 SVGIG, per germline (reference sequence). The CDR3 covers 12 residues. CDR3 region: CAWTGGKTEAFF. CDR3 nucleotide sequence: TGTGCCTGGACAGGGGGCAAAACTGAAGCTTTCTTT.

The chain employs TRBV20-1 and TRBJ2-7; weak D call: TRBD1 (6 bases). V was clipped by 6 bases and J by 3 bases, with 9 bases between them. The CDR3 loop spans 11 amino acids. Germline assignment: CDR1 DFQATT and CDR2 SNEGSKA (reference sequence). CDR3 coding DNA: TGCAGTGCCAGGGACAACTACGAGCAGTACTTC. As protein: CSARDNYEQYF.

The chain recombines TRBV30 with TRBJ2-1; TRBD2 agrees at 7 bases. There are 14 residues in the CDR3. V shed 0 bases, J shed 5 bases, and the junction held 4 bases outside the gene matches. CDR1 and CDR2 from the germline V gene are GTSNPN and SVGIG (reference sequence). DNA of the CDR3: TGTGCCTGGAGTGTACAAGCGGGAAACAATGAGCAGTTCTTC. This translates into CAWSVQAGNNEQFF.

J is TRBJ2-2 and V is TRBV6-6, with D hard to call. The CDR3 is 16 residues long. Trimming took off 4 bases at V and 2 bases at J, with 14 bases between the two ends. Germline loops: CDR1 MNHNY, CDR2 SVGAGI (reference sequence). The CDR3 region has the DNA TGTGCCAGCAGTTTGGCAAGCGCCTTTAACACCGGGGAGCTGTTTTTT. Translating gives CASSLASAFNTGELFF.

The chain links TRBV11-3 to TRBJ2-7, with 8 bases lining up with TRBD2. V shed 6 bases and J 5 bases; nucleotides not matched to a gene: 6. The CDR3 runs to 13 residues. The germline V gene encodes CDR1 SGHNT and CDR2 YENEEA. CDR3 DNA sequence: TGTGCCAGCAGTTTGGCGGGAGGCCACGAGCAGTACTTC. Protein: CASSLAGGHEQYF.

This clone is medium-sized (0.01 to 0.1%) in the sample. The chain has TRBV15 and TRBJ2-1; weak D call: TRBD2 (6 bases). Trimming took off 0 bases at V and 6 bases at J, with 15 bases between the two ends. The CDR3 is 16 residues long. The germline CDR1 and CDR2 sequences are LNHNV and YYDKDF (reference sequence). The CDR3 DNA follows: TGTGCCACCAGCAGAGATCGCGGTAGCGGCCCCAATGAGCAGTTCTTC. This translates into CATSRDRGSGPNEQFF. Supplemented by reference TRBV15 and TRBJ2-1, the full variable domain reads DAMVIQNPRYQVTQFGKPVTLSCSQTLNHNVMYWYQQKSSQAPKLLFHYYDKDFNNEADTPDNFQSRRPNTSFCFLDIRSPGLGDTAMYLCATSRDRGSGPNEQFFGPGTRLTVL.

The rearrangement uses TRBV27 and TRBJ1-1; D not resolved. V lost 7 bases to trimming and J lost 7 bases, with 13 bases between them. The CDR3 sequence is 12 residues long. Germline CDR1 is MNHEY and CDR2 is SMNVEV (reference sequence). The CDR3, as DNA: TGTGCCAGCATCGGCGGTTTTAATGAAGCTTTCTTT. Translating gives CASIGGFNEAFF.

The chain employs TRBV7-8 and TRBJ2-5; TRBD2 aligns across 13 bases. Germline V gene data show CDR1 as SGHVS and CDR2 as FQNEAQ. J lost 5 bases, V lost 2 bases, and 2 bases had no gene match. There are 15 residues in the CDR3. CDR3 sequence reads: CASSLILAGGETQYF. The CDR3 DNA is TGTGCCAGCAGCTTAATACTAGCGGGGGGGGAGACCCAGTACTTC.

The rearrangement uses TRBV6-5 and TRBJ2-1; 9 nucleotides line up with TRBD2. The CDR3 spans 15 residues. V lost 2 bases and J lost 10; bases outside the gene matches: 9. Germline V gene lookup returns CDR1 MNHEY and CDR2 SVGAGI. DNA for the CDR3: TGTGCCAGCAGTTACAAGGGACTAGCAGCGTCGGAGCAGTTCTTC. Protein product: CASSYKGLAASEQFF.